Listed below are T cell receptor beta chains from one sample, sequenced in a study of cytomegalovirus exposure and HLA in healthy donors. Assay used: immunoSEQ multiplex PCR; TCRdb lists only in-frame clones, some missing. Here the sample spans approximately 99,000 clones, approximately 70% being singletons. The material sequenced was PBMCs. The receptors were sampled from a man aged 35 to 55 in good health and CMV-seronegative. Both conserved end residues are part of each CDR3. Fields, in order: J gene, V gene, clone size, D gene, CDR3 protein, CDR3 DNA. The D gene is left open where the match is weak. Part of the rows lack a size; the others show once, few, many or a class for expanded clones.

J: TRBJ2-1; V: TRBV11-2; size: few; D: TRBD2; CDR3: CASSPGALAGGQNEQFF; DNA: TGTGCCAGCAGCCCCGGGGCCCTAGCGGGGGGTCAAAATGAGCAGTTCTTC
J: TRBJ1-1; V: TRBV7-2; size: .; D: .; CDR3: CASSPYRVRAFF; DNA: TGTGCCAGCAGCCCGTACAGGGTTCGAGCTTTCTTT
J: TRBJ1-2; V: TRBV5-6; size: .; D: .; CDR3: CASTPVPTGTPYGGYTF; DNA: TGTGCCAGCACCCCAGTCCCGACCGGGACACCCTATGGCGGCTACACCTTC
J: TRBJ1-2; V: TRBV4-1; size: .; D: TRBD1; CDR3: CASSQPGQFLYGYTF; DNA: TGCGCCAGCAGCCAGCCGGGACAGTTTCTCTATGGCTACACCTTC
J: TRBJ2-7; V: TRBV5-1; size: once; D: TRBD1; CDR3: CASRPPRQGSYEQYF; DNA: TGCGCCAGCAGACCTCCAAGACAGGGGTCCTACGAGCAGTACTTC
J: TRBJ2-5; V: TRBV7-2; size: .; D: TRBD2; CDR3: CASSGGLYQETQYF; DNA: TGTGCCTCTAGCGGGGGACTGTACCAAGAGACCCAGTACTTC
J: TRBJ1-3; V: TRBV13; size: .; D: .; CDR3: CASSLDRAQNTIYF; DNA: TGTGCCAGCAGCTTAGACAGGGCCCAGAATACCATATATTTT
J: TRBJ2-7; V: TRBV5-1; size: .; D: .; CDR3: CASSPSVDYEQYF; DNA: TGCGCCAGCAGCCCCAGCGTAGACTACGAGCAGTACTTC
J: TRBJ2-2; V: TRBV19; size: .; D: .; CDR3: CASSPWTVAGELFF; DNA: TGTGCCAGTAGTCCCTGGACAGTTGCCGGGGAGCTGTTTTTT
J: TRBJ1-2; V: TRBV29-1; size: .; D: TRBD1; CDR3: CSVSGTGAGGYTF; DNA: TGCAGCGTTTCCGGGACAGGGGCCGGAGGCTACACCTTC
J: TRBJ2-1; V: TRBV19; size: .; D: .; CDR3: CASSIITASDEQFF; DNA: TGTGCCAGTAGTATAATAACAGCCTCGGATGAGCAGTTCTTC
J: TRBJ1-6; V: TRBV6-4; size: .; D: .; CDR3: CASRRRENSPLHF; DNA: TGTGCCAGCAGAAGGAGGGAGAATTCACCCCTCCACTTT
J: TRBJ1-6; V: TRBV11-2; size: .; D: .; CDR3: CASSEWGENSPLHF; DNA: TGTGCCAGCAGCGAATGGGGGGAGAATTCACCCCTCCACTTT
J: TRBJ1-6; V: TRBV25-1; size: .; D: .; CDR3: CASTWEGMGNSPLHF; DNA: TGTGCCAGCACTTGGGAGGGTATGGGGAATTCACCCCTCCACTTT
J: TRBJ2-1; V: TRBV7-6; size: few; D: TRBD1; CDR3: CASSVRGTYNEQFF; DNA: TGTGCCAGCAGCGTCAGGGGGACCTACAATGAGCAGTTCTTC
J: TRBJ2-7; V: TRBV5-4; size: .; D: TRBD2; CDR3: CASSLFAGGHYEQYF; DNA: TGTGCCAGCAGCTTGTTTGCGGGGGGGCACTACGAGCAGTACTTC
J: TRBJ2-7; V: TRBV5-6; size: .; D: TRBD1; CDR3: CASSLGQGIGVYEQYF; DNA: TGTGCCAGCAGCTTAGGACAGGGAATCGGAGTCTACGAGCAGTACTTC
J: TRBJ2-2; V: TRBV9; size: .; D: TRBD2; CDR3: CASSVGGGNGELFF; DNA: TGTGCCAGCAGCGTAGGGGGGGGAAACGGGGAGCTGTTTTTT
J: TRBJ1-4; V: TRBV7-8; size: .; D: .; CDR3: CASSFLASTNEKLFF; DNA: TGTGCCAGCAGCTTCTTGGCCTCAACTAATGAAAAACTGTTTTTT
J: TRBJ2-7; V: TRBV25-1; size: .; D: TRBD1; CDR3: CASSESGTGYRYEQYF; DNA: TGTGCCAGCAGTGAATCAGGGACAGGGTACCGGTACGAGCAGTACTTC
J: TRBJ1-4; V: TRBV9; size: .; D: TRBD1; CDR3: CASSVHGQANEKLFF; DNA: TGTGCCAGCAGCGTTCATGGACAGGCAAATGAAAAACTGTTTTTT
J: TRBJ2-5; V: TRBV5-1; size: .; D: .; CDR3: CASSLSGGEETQYF; DNA: TGCGCCAGCAGCTTGAGTGGGGGCGAAGAGACCCAGTACTTC
J: TRBJ1-1; V: TRBV13; size: .; D: .; CDR3: CASSDDVGAGAMNTEAFF; DNA: TGTGCCAGCAGCGACGACGTGGGAGCAGGAGCGATGAACACTGAAGCTTTCTTT
J: TRBJ2-7; V: TRBV30; size: .; D: .; CDR3: CAWSRNRVDEQYF; DNA: TGTGCCTGGAGCAGGAACAGGGTAGACGAGCAGTACTTC
J: TRBJ2-7; V: TRBV6-1; size: few; D: .; CDR3: CASRPGTTYEQYF; DNA: TGTGCCAGCAGGCCTGGGACAACTTACGAGCAGTACTTC
J: TRBJ2-7; V: TRBV6-5; size: .; D: .; CDR3: CASSQPPNHEQYF; DNA: TGTGCCAGCAGTCAACCCCCTAACCACGAGCAGTACTTC
J: TRBJ1-2; V: TRBV5-1; size: few; D: TRBD1; CDR3: CASRWAGTGAFGYTF; DNA: TGCGCCAGCAGGTGGGCCGGGACAGGGGCGTTTGGCTACACCTTC
J: TRBJ1-2; V: TRBV7-2; size: few; D: .; CDR3: CASTPSREDGYTF; DNA: TGTGCCAGCACCCCCAGTAGGGAGGACGGCTACACCTTC
J: TRBJ2-2; V: TRBV6-5; size: few; D: .; CDR3: CASSYGVDSSTGELFF; DNA: TGTGCCAGCAGTTACGGGGTGGACAGTTCCACCGGGGAGCTGTTTTTT
J: TRBJ1-4; V: TRBV7-9; size: once; D: .; CDR3: CASSLQGYINEKLFF; DNA: TGTGCCAGCAGCTTACAGGGGTATATTAATGAAAAACTGTTTTTT
J: TRBJ1-1; V: TRBV25-1; size: .; D: TRBD1; CDR3: CASSGDSTEAFF; DNA: TGTGCCAGCAGTGGGGACAGCACTGAAGCTTTCTTT
J: TRBJ2-5; V: TRBV6-4; size: medium-sized; D: TRBD2; CDR3: CASSSLAGGQETQYF; DNA: TGTGCCAGCAGCTCACTAGCGGGGGGCCAAGAGACCCAGTACTTC
J: TRBJ2-5; V: TRBV28; size: .; D: TRBD1; CDR3: CASSFGRGRRETQYF; DNA: TGTGCCAGCAGTTTTGGCAGGGGGCGCCGGGAGACCCAGTACTTC
J: TRBJ2-5; V: TRBV30; size: .; D: .; CDR3: CAWSVGQQETQYF; DNA: TGTGCCTGGAGTGTTGGACAGCAAGAGACCCAGTACTTC
J: TRBJ2-2; V: TRBV5-1; size: few; D: TRBD1; CDR3: CASGGQGNTGELFF; DNA: TGCGCCAGCGGCGGACAGGGCAACACCGGGGAGCTGTTTTTT
J: TRBJ2-7; V: TRBV5-1; size: .; D: TRBD1; CDR3: CASSLTGTGGYEQYF; DNA: TGCGCCAGCAGCTTAACCGGGACAGGGGGCTACGAGCAGTACTTC
J: TRBJ1-1; V: TRBV7-8; size: .; D: TRBD1; CDR3: CASSFDRVNTEAFF; DNA: TGTGCCAGCAGCTTTGACAGGGTGAACACTGAAGCTTTCTTT
J: TRBJ2-7; V: TRBV14; size: .; D: .; CDR3: CASRPAGASYEQYF; DNA: TGTGCCAGCAGGCCGGCAGGGGCATCCTACGAGCAGTACTTC
J: TRBJ2-7; V: TRBV10-3; size: .; D: .; CDR3: CAISEAGIEQYF; DNA: TGTGCCATCAGTGAAGCAGGGATCGAGCAGTACTTC
J: TRBJ2-5; V: TRBV5-1; size: .; D: .; CDR3: CASSLGYRETQYF; DNA: TGCGCCAGCAGCTTGGGTTATAGAGAGACCCAGTACTTC
J: TRBJ1-6; V: TRBV7-6; size: .; D: .; CDR3: CASSERDGNSPLHF; DNA: TGTGCCAGCAGCGAGCGGGACGGTAATTCACCCCTCCACTTT